This T cell receptor (beta chain) stems from a study of neoadjuvant nivolumab and ipilimumab in lung cancer. With 4 bases removed from V and 8 bases from J, the gap between germline ends came to 14 bases. The length of the CDR3 is 13 residues. Germline CDR1 and CDR2: SQVTM and ANQGSEA. Assay: immunoSEQ multiplex PCR; the TCRdb copy retains only in-frame clones and omits some. This sample yields roughly 6,200 clones, of which 65% are seen a single time; about 14% belongs to the top ten. This sequence originates from an adult with non-small cell lung cancer. The chain carries TRBV29-1 and TRBJ2-2; D is undetermined. This sample comprised tumor tissue, obtained after neoadjuvant nivolumab, alone or with ipilimumab, at or shortly before surgery. In DNA form, the CDR3 reads TGCAGCGTTGTTGTCAACATGGAGGGGGAGCTGTTTTTT. Its translation is CSVVVNMEGELFF.